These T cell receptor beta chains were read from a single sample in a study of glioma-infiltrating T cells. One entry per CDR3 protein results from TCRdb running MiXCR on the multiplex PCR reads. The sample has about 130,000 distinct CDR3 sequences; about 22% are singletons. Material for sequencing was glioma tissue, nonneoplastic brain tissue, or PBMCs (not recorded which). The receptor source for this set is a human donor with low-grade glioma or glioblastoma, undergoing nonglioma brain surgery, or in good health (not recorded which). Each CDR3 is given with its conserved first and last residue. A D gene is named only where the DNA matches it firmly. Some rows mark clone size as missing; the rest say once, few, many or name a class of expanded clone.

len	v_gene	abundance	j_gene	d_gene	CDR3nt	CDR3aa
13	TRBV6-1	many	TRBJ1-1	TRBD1	TGTGCCAGCAGCCAGGGACAGGGCCGTGAAGCTTTCTTT	CASSQGQGREAFF
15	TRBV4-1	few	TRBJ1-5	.	TGCGCCAGCAGCCAAGACCGGGGGAGCAATCAGCCCCAGCATTTT	CASSQDRGSNQPQHF
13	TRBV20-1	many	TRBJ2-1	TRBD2	TGCAGTTCCCCTAGGACTAGCGGGGGTGAGCAGTTCTTC	CSSPRTSGGEQFF
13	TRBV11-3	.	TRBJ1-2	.	TGTGCCAGCAGCCCGGGACACATCTATGGCTACACCTTC	CASSPGHIYGYTF
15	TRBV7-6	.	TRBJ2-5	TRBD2	TGTGCTAGCAGCTCCCGGACTAGCCGGGGGGAGACCCAGTACTTC	CASSSRTSRGETQYF
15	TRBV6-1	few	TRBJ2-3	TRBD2	TGTGCCAGCAGTAGCCCCCGGGAGGGCACAGATACGCAGTATTTT	CASSSPREGTDTQYF
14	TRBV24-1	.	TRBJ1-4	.	TGTGCCACCAGTGATAGGGGAGCGGATGAAAAACTGTTTTTT	CATSDRGADEKLFF
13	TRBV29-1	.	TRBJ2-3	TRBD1	TGCAGCTCTAGGGGGCCAGCTACAGATACGCAGTATTTT	CSSRGPATDTQYF
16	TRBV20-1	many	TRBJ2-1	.	TGCAGTGCTAGAGATGAGGGGGACTCAAGCTACAATGAGCAGTTCTTC	CSARDEGDSSYNEQFF
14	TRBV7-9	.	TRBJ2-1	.	TGTGCCAGCAGCCCCTCTGTTCCCTACAATGAGCAGTTCTTC	CASSPSVPYNEQFF
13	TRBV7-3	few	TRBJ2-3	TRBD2	TGTGCCAGCAGCTTAGGGACTAGAGATACGCAGTATTTT	CASSLGTRDTQYF
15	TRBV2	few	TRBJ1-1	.	TGTGCCAGAGAGGACCGCCACAGTCTGAACACTGAAGCTTTCTTT	CAREDRHSLNTEAFF
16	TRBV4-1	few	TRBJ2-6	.	TGCGCCAGCAGCCAAACGCGACTAGAGGGAGCCAACGTCCTGACTTTC	CASSQTRLEGANVLTF
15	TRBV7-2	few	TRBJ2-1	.	TGTGCCAGCAGCTTAGCGTCCGACGGATACAATGAGCAGTTCTTC	CASSLASDGYNEQFF
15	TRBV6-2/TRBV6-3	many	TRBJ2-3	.	TGTGCCAGCAGTTACTCCCTAGGGCGTACAGATACGCAGTATTTT	CASSYSLGRTDTQYF
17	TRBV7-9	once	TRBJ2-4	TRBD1	TGCGCCAGCAGCTTGGTTGGGACAGGTCTAGCCAAAAACATTCAGTACTTC	CASSLVGTGLAKNIQYF
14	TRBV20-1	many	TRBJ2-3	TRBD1	TGCAGTGCCTTTGGACAGGAGGCGGCAGATACGCAGTATTTT	CSAFGQEAADTQYF
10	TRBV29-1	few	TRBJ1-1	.	TGCAGCGTTGTCCGCGCTGAAGCTTTCTTT	CSVVRAEAFF
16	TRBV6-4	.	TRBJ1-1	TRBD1	TGTGCCAGCAGTGCCTTCCCGGGACAGGGGAACACTGAAGCTTTCTTT	CASSAFPGQGNTEAFF
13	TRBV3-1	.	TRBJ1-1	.	TGTGCCAGCAGCCGCAACGCAGAGCGTGAAGCTTTCTTT	CASSRNAEREAFF
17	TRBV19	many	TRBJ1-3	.	TGTGCCAGTACCGGGTTAAACAGGGTGGTATCTGGAAACACCATATATTTT	CASTGLNRVVSGNTIYF
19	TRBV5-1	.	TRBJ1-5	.	TGCGCCAGCAGCCCTGGGGTCGGGGGCGCCGAGCACGGCAATCAGCCCCAGCATTTT	CASSPGVGGAEHGNQPQHF
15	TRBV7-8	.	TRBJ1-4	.	TGTGCCAGCAGCTTAGAGGGGCAAGGGTGGGAAAAACTGTTTTTT	CASSLEGQGWEKLFF
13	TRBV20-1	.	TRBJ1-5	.	TGCAGTGCTAGATCAGCGGAAAATCAGCCCCGGCATTTT	CSARSAENQPRHF
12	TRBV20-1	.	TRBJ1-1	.	TGCAGTGCTACCCGGCGGGAGACTGAAGCTTTCTTT	CSATRRETEAFF
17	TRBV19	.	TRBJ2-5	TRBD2	TGTGCCAGTAGTATAGTGGCCCTAGCGGGGACCCAAGAGACCCAGTACTTC	CASSIVALAGTQETQYF
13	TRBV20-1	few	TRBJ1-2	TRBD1	TGCAGTGCTAGAAAGGGACAGCAATATGGCTACACCTTC	CSARKGQQYGYTF
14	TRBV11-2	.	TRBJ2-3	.	TGTGCCAGCAGCTTAACACCGCGGACAGATACGCAGTATTTT	CASSLTPRTDTQYF
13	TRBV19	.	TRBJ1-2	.	TGTGCCAGTAGTATGGTTGGGGTCGATGGCTACACCTTC	CASSMVGVDGYTF
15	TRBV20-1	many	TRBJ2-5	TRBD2	TGCAGTGCTAGAGATCAGCGACTAGCGGAAGAGACCCAGTACTTC	CSARDQRLAEETQYF
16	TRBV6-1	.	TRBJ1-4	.	TGTGCCAGCAGTGAAGTCTCCCTTCCAACTAATGAAAAACTGTTTTTT	CASSEVSLPTNEKLFF